This is a list of T cell receptor beta chains from one sample in a study of CD8+CD57+ T cells in acquired aplastic anemia. TCRdb analysed the reads with MiXCR anew, one entry per CDR3 protein. The data hold some 200,000 distinct CDR3 sequences, with less than 60% observed a single time. The specimen was sorted CD4+, CD8+, or CD8+CD57+ T cells (not recorded which) from PBMCs. The receptors were gathered from a human donor with aplastic anemia. CDR3s include the opening cysteine and the closing phenylalanine or tryptophan. Fields, in order: V gene, CDR3 length, J gene, CDR3 protein.

>TRBV20-1|14|TRBJ2-3
CSARTGFGTDTQYF
>TRBV5-1|14|TRBJ2-5
CASRPLPSGETQYF
>TRBV2|15|TRBJ2-7
CASSYSAQGGYEQYF
>TRBV19|14|TRBJ2-2
CASSIQGDTGELFF
>TRBV19|13|TRBJ1-2
CASTLQGVHGYTF
>TRBV7-2|13|TRBJ1-2
CASSFKGTGGYTF
>TRBV7-9|15|TRBJ2-7
CASSFGQGAGEEQYF
>TRBV20-1|17|TRBJ1-2
CSARDTRPRGGDYGYTF
>TRBV6-5|15|TRBJ1-2
CASSSTGGVRGGYTF
>TRBV29-1|13|TRBJ1-2
CSVEIFANYGYTF
>TRBV7-8|13|TRBJ1-6
CASSVDIGSPLHF
>TRBV19|14|TRBJ1-1
CASRSTGLNTEAFF
>TRBV6-5|14|TRBJ1-5
CATKPGLLTQPQHF
>TRBV5-1|15|TRBJ1-1
CASSLVTAMNTEAFF
>TRBV10-2|14|TRBJ2-3
CASKGQGPTDTQYF
>TRBV28|8|TRBJ2-5
CASRTQYF
>TRBV5-1|14|TRBJ1-4
CASSQGQTNEKLFF
>TRBV7-3|15|TRBJ2-3
CASTAGERGTDTQYF
>TRBV12-3/TRBV12-4|17|TRBJ2-7
CASSLVGRGISSYEQYF
>TRBV30|14|TRBJ2-7
CAWSDSGGSYEQYF
>TRBV6-2/TRBV6-3|15|TRBJ1-1
CASSYRTVLNTEALF
>TRBV3-1|15|TRBJ2-7
CASSQGPSGGYEQYF
>TRBV6-4|13|TRBJ2-7
CASSDLPGYEQYF
>TRBV6-5|11|TRBJ1-2
CASSEGYGYTF
>TRBV7-2|14|TRBJ1-4
CASSLVGRNEKLFF
>TRBV7-8|16|TRBJ2-7
CASSLVAGGLSYEQYF
>TRBV3-1|14|TRBJ2-1
CASSFLTSNNEQFF
>TRBV10-1|14|TRBJ2-5
CASSERGEIETQYF
>TRBV7-2|17|TRBJ1-1
CASSLGWYRARNTEAFF
>TRBV5-1|17|TRBJ2-3
CASSPASGAAITDTQYF
>TRBV7-2|17|TRBJ1-4
CASSPRGLAGINEKLFF
>TRBV19|16|TRBJ1-5
CASSIEKGKGNQPQHF
>TRBV19|13|TRBJ2-7
CASSPGLSYEQYF
>TRBV7-9|15|TRBJ2-2
CASRQTQGFVGELFF
>TRBV6-1|16|TRBJ2-2
CASSVASGGNTGELFF
>TRBV29-1|13|TRBJ2-7
CSVAGTQGYEQYF
>TRBV7-9|14|TRBJ1-2
CASSQQITAYGYTF
>TRBV3-1|14|TRBJ1-6
CASSEYWGNSPLHF
>TRBV6-5|15|TRBJ1-2
CASSARSGTDYGYTF
>TRBV7-9|19|TRBJ1-1
CASSLWLGDGQGATTEAFF
>TRBV7-8|15|TRBJ2-7
CASSLEYSTAYEQYF